Included here is one T cell receptor (beta chain) sequence, with context. The sample originates from a study of blood T cell repertoires in COVID-19. Turning to the study itself: Sites across the United States, Italy and Spain contributed samples from acute and convalescent COVID-19. From T cells, B-cell-depleted T cells, or PBMCs came the material, which was cDNA or gDNA.

Authors' analysis steps: Nucleated cell number was recorded as an estimate derived from reference gene primer amplification. The repertoire was sequenced with immunoSEQ multiplex PCR; TCRdb's copy has only in-frame clones and lacks some. The D gene and trimming were derived from the DNA, and the V and J assignments and clone size from that table. Of approximately 230,000 clones in the sample, around four fifths were seen once. V gave up 3 bases and J gave up 8 bases; unmatched junction bases: 8. CDR1 and CDR2 from the germline V gene are MDHEN and SYDVKM. The CDR3 totals 15 residues. The receptor comes from a man in his thirties or forties with active or convalescent COVID-19. This chain connects TRBV28 to TRBJ1-4; the match to TRBD1 covers 8 bases. The material sequenced was peripheral blood. In DNA, the CDR3 is TGTGCCAGCAGTTTTGTTACAGGGGGAAGGGAAAAACTGTTTTTT. Its protein product is CASSFVTGGREKLFF.